This entry features one T cell receptor (beta chain) sequence. The antigen is unknown. These data belong to a study of T cells in Graves' hyperthyroidism and ophthalmopathy. Study-level results: Ophthalmopathy, as predicted by the model, came a median approximately 5.9 months after the prediction. Stable hyperthyroidism was told apart from ophthalmopathy by a model built on 13 V-J features. The majority of expanded thyroid clonotypes above 0.001 also appeared in blood.

Germline loops: CDR1 MNHNY, CDR2 SVGAGI (reference sequence). The CDR3 extends over 15 amino acids. Trimming stripped 2 bases from V and 5 bases from J, with 12 bases between. Amplified TCR beta CDR3 regions came from RNA transcripts. Using the HTBI primer set, a first-round RT-PCR was run on the TCR CDR3. Via MiXCR, TCRdb re-called the multiplex PCR reads, giving one row per CDR3 protein. The sample shows approximately 380,000 distinct CDR3 sequences, about a fifth of them seen only once. Patients were excluded for uncontrolled infection, other autoimmune disease, pregnancy or lactation. The sample comprised blood. V usage is TRBV6-6 and J usage is TRBJ1-4; D possibly corresponds to TRBD1 (5 bases). The source of this sequence is a man between 18 and 35 years old with Graves' ophthalmopathy. CDR3: CASSYGGAKNEKLFF. For the CDR3, the DNA is TGTGCCAGCAGTTACGGAGGGGCAAAGAATGAAAAACTGTTTTTT.